Reported below is one T cell receptor beta chain. Its antigen is currently unknown. TCRdb keeps only in-frame clones here, not all; method: immunoSEQ multiplex PCR. The sample includes about 710,000 clones, 72% of them seen just once. The data are from a study of shared clonotypes between healthy human individuals. V was pared by 7 bases and J by 2 bases, with 10 bases between. Germline values: CDR1 SGHRS, CDR2 YFSETQ. This CDR3 region has 13 residues. Findings and limits, study-wide: Sampling covered blood only; tissue repertoires likely differ. A reduction in generation probabilities was seen for non-shared clonotypes relative to those shared by all four donors.

This chain links TRBV5-1 with TRBJ2-1; TRBD1 is a possible D gene (6 bases). This clonotype originated in a woman aged 30 to 39 in good health. Input material: memory CD4+ T cells sorted from blood. Stated subset: CD45RA-negative fraction. The CDR3 sequence: CASHGQTYNEQFF. As DNA, the CDR3 is TGCGCCAGCCATGGACAGACCTACAATGAGCAGTTCTTC.